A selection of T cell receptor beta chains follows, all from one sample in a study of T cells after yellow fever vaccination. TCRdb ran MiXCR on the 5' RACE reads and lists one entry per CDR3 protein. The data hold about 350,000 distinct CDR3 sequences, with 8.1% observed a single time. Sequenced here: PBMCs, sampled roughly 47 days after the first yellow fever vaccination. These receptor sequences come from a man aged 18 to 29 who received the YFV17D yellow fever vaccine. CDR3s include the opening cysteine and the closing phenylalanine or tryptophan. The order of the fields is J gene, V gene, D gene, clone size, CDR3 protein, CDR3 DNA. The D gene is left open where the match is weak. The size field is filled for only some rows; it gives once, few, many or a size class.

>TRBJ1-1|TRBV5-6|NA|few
CASSNRDPRRGVSTEAFF
TGTGCCAGCAGCAACCGGGACCCCCGACGCGGAGTTAGCACTGAAGCTTTCTTT
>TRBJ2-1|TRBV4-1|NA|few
CASSQEWRSSYNEQFF
TGCGCCAGCAGCCAAGAATGGAGAAGCTCCTACAATGAGCAGTTCTTC
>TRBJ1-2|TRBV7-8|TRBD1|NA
CASRPLPGQNYGYTF
TGTGCCAGCAGACCTCTACCGGGACAGAACTATGGCTACACCTTC
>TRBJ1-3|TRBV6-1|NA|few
CASSPPGLSGNTIYF
TGTGCCAGCAGCCCCCCAGGCCTCTCTGGAAACACCATATATTTT
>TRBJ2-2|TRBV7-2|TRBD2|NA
CASSLAGGYGGELFF
TGTGCCAGCAGCCTAGCGGGGGGGTACGGCGGGGAGCTGTTTTTT
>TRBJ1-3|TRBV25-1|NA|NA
CASSAGTDDTIYF
TGTGCCAGCAGTGCCGGGACGGACGACACCATATATTTT
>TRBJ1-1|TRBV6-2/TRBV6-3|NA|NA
CASSFTNRNTEAFF
TGTGCCAGCAGTTTCACCAACAGGAACACTGAAGCTTTCTTT
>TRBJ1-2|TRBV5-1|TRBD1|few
CATRLTGDQKRDGYTF
TGCGCCACCAGACTGACAGGGGATCAGAAAAGGGATGGCTACACCTTC
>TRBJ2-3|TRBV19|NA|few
CASSPLEATDTQYF
TGTGCCAGTAGTCCCCTAGAGGCGACAGATACGCAGTATTTT
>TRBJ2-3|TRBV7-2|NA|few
CASSSWEADTQYF
TGTGCCAGCAGCTCCTGGGAGGCAGATACGCAGTATTTT
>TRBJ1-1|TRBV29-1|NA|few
CSAAPQGRTEAFF
TGCAGCGCCGCCCCACAGGGAAGAACTGAAGCTTTCTTT
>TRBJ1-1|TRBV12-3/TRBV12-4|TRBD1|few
CASTLQGGNTEAFF
TGTGCCAGCACCCTACAGGGGGGAAACACTGAAGCTTTCTTT
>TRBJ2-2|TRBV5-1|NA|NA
CASSTGTLNTGELFF
TGCGCCAGCAGTACCGGGACACTAAACACCGGGGAGCTGTTTTTT
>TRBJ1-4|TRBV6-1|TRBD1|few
CASTGGRREKLFF
TGTGCCAGCACAGGGGGACGGCGAGAAAAACTGTTTTTT
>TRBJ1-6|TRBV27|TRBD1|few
CASSFKTPPDRGSPLHF
TGTGCCAGCAGTTTCAAGACTCCCCCGGACAGGGGTTCACCCCTCCACTTT
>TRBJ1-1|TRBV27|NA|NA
CASSTREVSTEAFF
TGTGCCAGCAGTACCCGGGAGGTAAGCACTGAAGCTTTCTTT
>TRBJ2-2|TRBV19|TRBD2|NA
CASSVGLAGTGELFF
TGTGCCAGTAGTGTCGGACTAGCTGGCACCGGGGAGCTGTTTTTT
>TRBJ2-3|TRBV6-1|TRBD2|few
CASSGTSGGASTQYF
TGTGCCAGTTCCGGGACTAGCGGGGGGGCGAGTACGCAGTATTTT
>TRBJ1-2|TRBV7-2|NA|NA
CASSPDQYYGYTF
TGTGCCAGCAGCCCGGACCAGTACTATGGCTACACCTTC
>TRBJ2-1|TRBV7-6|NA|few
CASSERRPGYRTGNEQFF
TGTGCCAGCAGCGAAAGACGTCCGGGGTATCGTACGGGGAATGAGCAGTTCTTC
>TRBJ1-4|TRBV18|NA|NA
CASTPSQSNEKLFF
TGTGCCAGCACACCATCCCAGTCTAATGAAAAACTGTTTTTT
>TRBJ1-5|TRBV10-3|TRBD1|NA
CAISESGRLGRGPGQPQHF
TGTGCCATCAGTGAGTCCGGGAGGTTGGGCAGGGGGCCTGGGCAGCCCCAGCATTTT
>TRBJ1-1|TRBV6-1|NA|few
CASRGVWSVNTEAFF
TGTGCCAGCAGGGGAGTTTGGTCGGTGAACACTGAAGCTTTCTTT
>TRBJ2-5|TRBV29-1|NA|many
CSVGLGLAQETQYF
TGCAGCGTTGGGCTCGGATTAGCGCAGGAGACCCAGTACTTC
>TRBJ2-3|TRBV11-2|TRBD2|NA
CASHALADLTDTQYF
TGTGCCAGCCACGCACTAGCGGACCTCACAGATACGCAGTATTTT
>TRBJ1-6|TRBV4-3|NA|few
CASSQVTIPSYNSPLHF
TGCGCCAGCAGCCAAGTGACAATCCCCTCCTATAATTCACCCCTCCACTTT
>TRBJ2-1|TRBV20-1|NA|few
CSRRLYYNEQFF
TGCAGTCGCCGCCTGTACTACAATGAGCAGTTCTTC
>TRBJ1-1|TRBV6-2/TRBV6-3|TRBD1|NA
CASRQQGATEAFF
TGTGCCAGCAGGCAGCAGGGGGCCACTGAAGCTTTCTTT
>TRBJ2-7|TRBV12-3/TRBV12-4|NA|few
CASSFGGGGTEQYF
TGTGCCAGCAGTTTTGGCGGGGGCGGGACCGAGCAGTACTTC
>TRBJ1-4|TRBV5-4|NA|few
CASSLAGGTSIEKLFF
TGTGCCAGCAGCTTGGCCGGAGGGACATCGATTGAAAAACTGTTTTTT
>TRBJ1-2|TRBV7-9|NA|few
CASSLGEVHGYTF
TGTGCCAGCAGCTTGGGAGAAGTTCACGGCTACACCTTC
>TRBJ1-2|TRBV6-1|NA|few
CASRDRDVANYGYTF
TGTGCCAGCAGGGACCGGGACGTAGCTAACTATGGCTACACCTTC
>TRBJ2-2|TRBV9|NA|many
CASSERAGGELFF
TGTGCCAGCAGCGAGAGGGCGGGCGGGGAGCTGTTTTTT
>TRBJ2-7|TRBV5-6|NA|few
CASTSAGVSYEQYF
TGTGCCAGCACCTCAGCCGGGGTCTCCTACGAGCAGTACTTC